This T cell receptor beta chain was identified in a study of T cell changes during pregnancy in multiple sclerosis. Produced via immunoSEQ multiplex PCR; TCRdb's table is partial and in-frame only. The data show tens of thousands of clones, with 80% to 95% seen just once and about 0.99% held by the top ten. The CDR3 sequence is 16 residues long. The germline V gene encodes CDR1 MGHRA and CDR2 YSYEKL. The germline V and J ends were trimmed by 5 bases and 5 bases, with 20 bases remaining between them. This clonotype originated in a female donor with multiple sclerosis, enrolled in a pregnancy study. This specimen consisted of peripheral blood, obtained after pregnancy. The V call is TRBV4-1, the J call TRBJ2-3; D is unresolved. The CDR3 sequence is CASSSTPGNRLDTQYF. CDR3 DNA sequence: TGCGCCAGCAGCTCAACTCCGGGTAATCGGTTAGATACGCAGTATTTT.